These T cell receptor beta chains were read from a single sample in a study of OX40 agonist ivuxolimab in advanced cancers. Repertoires were generated with immunoSEQ multiplex PCR, while TCRdb's copy carries only in-frame clones and drops some. There are about 71,000 clones in the sample; 81% occur only once, and around 5% lies in the top ten. The source was CD4+ or CD8+ T cells sorted from blood, collected in a trial of the OX40 agonist ivuxolimab. All receptors come from an adult with an advanced solid tumor such as melanoma, head and neck, liver or kidney cancer. The CDR3 runs from the conserved cysteine through the conserved F or W. The order of the fields is D gene, J gene, V gene, clone size, CDR3 DNA, CDR3 protein. The D gene is left open where the match is weak. Rows give clone size only sometimes, using once, few, many, or a class for an expanded clone.

>TRBD1|TRBJ1-1|TRBV5-1|-
TGCGCCAGCAGCGCCGAGGGGACAGGGACTGAAGCTTTCTTT
CASSAEGTGTEAFF
>-|TRBJ1-6|TRBV30|-
TGTGCCTGGGCCGGCACTACGAATTCACCCCTCCACTTT
CAWAGTTNSPLHF
>-|TRBJ2-2|TRBV7-2|-
TGTGCCAGCAGCCAACAGGCGACCGGGGAGCTGTTTTTT
CASSQQATGELFF
>-|TRBJ2-3|TRBV15|once
TGTGCCACCAGCCAGAGTGGGCTCACAGATACGCAGTATTTT
CATSQSGLTDTQYF
>TRBD2|TRBJ2-5|TRBV14|few
TGTGCCAGCAGCCAACAACGGCTAGCGGGGGCCGGGGGAGAGACCCAGTACTTC
CASSQQRLAGAGGETQYF
>-|TRBJ1-2|TRBV5-1|-
TGCGCCAGCAGCTTGGAAGGCCCGCTCTATGGCTACACCTTC
CASSLEGPLYGYTF
>-|TRBJ1-5|TRBV6-1|once
TGTGCCAGCCGACCGGGACATAGCAATCAGCCCCAGCATTTT
CASRPGHSNQPQHF
>-|TRBJ1-5|TRBV25-1|-
TGTGCCAGCAGTGAGGGGCTTAGACGAGGAATCAATCAGCCCCAGCATTTT
CASSEGLRRGINQPQHF
>-|TRBJ1-5|TRBV6-1|-
TGTGCCAGCAGTGACCAGAGACGGGGCAATCAGCCCCAGCATTTT
CASSDQRRGNQPQHF
>TRBD2|TRBJ2-7|TRBV6-1|-
TGTGCCAGCGGGAGGGACGCTGGGTACGAGCAGTACTTC
CASGRDAGYEQYF
>TRBD1|TRBJ2-7|TRBV6-6|-
TGTGCCAGCAGTTCTCCGGGACAGTGGGCAAAACAGTACTTC
CASSSPGQWAKQYF
>-|TRBJ2-1|TRBV15|few
TGTGCCACCAGCAGAGAAGTGGCATATGAGCAGTTCTTC
CATSREVAYEQFF
>TRBD1|TRBJ1-1|TRBV7-8|-
TGTGCCAGCAGCTCACACGGACAGGGAGGCCAGTACTACATGAACACTGAAGCTTTCTTT
CASSSHGQGGQYYMNTEAFF
>-|TRBJ1-2|TRBV28|-
TGTGCCAGCCGAACGGGGGGGGAACTTAACTATGGCTACACCTTC
CASRTGGELNYGYTF
>-|TRBJ2-3|TRBV19|-
TGTGCCAGTAGCCATAAGGGGCCAGCTTCTAGCACAGATACGCAGTATTTT
CASSHKGPASSTDTQYF
>-|TRBJ1-3|TRBV6-1|-
TGTGCCAGCAGCCTCTCGGGGCGAGGAAACACCATATATTTT
CASSLSGRGNTIYF
>-|TRBJ2-7|TRBV7-2|-
TGTGCCAGCAGCGTCGATACCTACGAGCAGTACTTC
CASSVDTYEQYF
>-|TRBJ1-1|TRBV5-3|-
TGTGCCAGAATGTTCTGGTTAGGGATCATGAACACTGAAGCTTTCTTT
CARMFWLGIMNTEAFF
>-|TRBJ2-7|TRBV2|-
TGTGCCAGCACGCGTTTCTACGAGCAGTACTTC
CASTRFYEQYF
>-|TRBJ1-2|TRBV6-5|-
TGTGCCAGCAGTACACAGGGCCGTGACGGCTACACCTTC
CASSTQGRDGYTF
>-|TRBJ1-5|TRBV5-3|-
TGTGCCAGAGGTTACCCCGATTCGGGTTTCAGCAATCAGCCCCAGCATTTT
CARGYPDSGFSNQPQHF
>-|TRBJ2-1|TRBV19|-
TGTGCCAGTAGTAAGCAGGTCACCCCTGACACCTACAATGAGCAGTTCTTC
CASSKQVTPDTYNEQFF
>-|TRBJ2-2|TRBV5-1|-
TGCGCCAGCAGTTCTGACAGCACCGGGGAGCTGTTTTTT
CASSSDSTGELFF
>TRBD1|TRBJ1-2|TRBV30|-
TGTGCCTGGAGTGCCCCAGGGGGCATAAGCTGTGGCTACACCTTC
CAWSAPGGISCGYTF
>-|TRBJ2-2|TRBV4-1|-
TGCGCCAGCAGGCAACTGGCCCTCAAGTCGAACACCGGGGAGCTGTTTTTT
CASRQLALKSNTGELFF
>-|TRBJ2-2|TRBV10-3|-
TGTGCCATCAGTGAAGGAGGGACCGGGGAGCTGTTTTTT
CAISEGGTGELFF
>-|TRBJ1-1|TRBV5-1|-
TGCGCCAGCAGCTTGATCCAAATGGGGCGCACTGAAGCTTTCTTT
CASSLIQMGRTEAFF
>-|TRBJ2-7|TRBV6-5|-
TGTGCCAGCAGTTACTCTTTGCAGGGCCCGTATTACGAGCAGTACTTC
CASSYSLQGPYYEQYF
>-|TRBJ1-1|TRBV9|-
TGTGCCAGCAGCGTAGTGGGGAATGGCGCTGAAGCTTTCTTT
CASSVVGNGAEAFF
>TRBD2|TRBJ2-1|TRBV27|-
TGTGCCAGCAGTTTATCAAGCGGGGCCGACGGTGAGCAGTTCTTC
CASSLSSGADGEQFF
>TRBD1|TRBJ2-3|TRBV29-1|-
TGCAGCGCAGACAGGGGCACAGATACGCAGTATTTT
CSADRGTDTQYF